Listed below are T cell receptor beta chains from one sample, sequenced in a study of shared clonotypes between healthy human individuals. Clones were read by immunoSEQ multiplex PCR, and TCRdb kept only the in-frame ones, dropping some. The table lists hundreds of thousands of clones, about 95% of them singletons. Material: naive CD8+ T cells sorted from blood. These receptor sequences come from a woman in her 30s in good health. The CDR3 runs from the conserved cysteine through the conserved F or W. The order of the fields is clone size, J gene, D gene, V gene, CDR3 DNA, CDR3 protein. D genes are given only for firm matches. The size of a clone is reported for some rows only, either as once, few or many, or as a class for expanded clones.

>-|TRBJ1-4|-|TRBV27
TGTGCCAGCAGTTTACAGGGATCTAATGAAAAACTGTTTTTT
CASSLQGSNEKLFF
>-|TRBJ2-7|-|TRBV10-2
TGCGCCAGCAGTGAGTCGAGGGGGAGCTCCTACGAGCAGTACTTC
CASSESRGSSYEQYF
>-|TRBJ2-7|-|TRBV9
TGTGCCAGCAGCGTAGGAATGGGGTTATACGAGCAGTACTTC
CASSVGMGLYEQYF
>-|TRBJ2-3|-|TRBV9
TGTGCCAGCAGCGCGGGCAGCGTTCCCACAGATACGCAGTATTTT
CASSAGSVPTDTQYF
>-|TRBJ1-5|-|TRBV27
TGTGCCAGCGGGGACAAGGAGTATCAGCCCCAGCATTTT
CASGDKEYQPQHF
>-|TRBJ2-1|TRBD2|TRBV5-6
TGTGCCAGCAGTTATTGGGTTGGACTAGCGGGAGTCGAGCAGTTCTTC
CASSYWVGLAGVEQFF
>-|TRBJ2-7|-|TRBV9
TGTGCCAGCAGCGTAGGGTCGAGCGCCTACGAGCAGTACTTC
CASSVGSSAYEQYF
>-|TRBJ2-6|TRBD2|TRBV9
TGTGCCAGCAGCAAACCGACTAGCGGGGATGGACCTGGGGCCAACGTCCTGACTTTC
CASSKPTSGDGPGANVLTF
>-|TRBJ2-7|-|TRBV29-1
TGCAGCGTTTTTCTAGCGTTCTCCTACGAGCAGTACTTC
CSVFLAFSYEQYF
>-|TRBJ2-7|-|TRBV6-5
TGTGCCAGCAGTGATAATCTAGGCTACGAGCAGTACTTC
CASSDNLGYEQYF
>-|TRBJ1-5|-|TRBV7-8
TGTGCCAGCAGCTTAGTCGCCTTTGGGGGAGAAGATGGTCAGCCCCAGCATTTT
CASSLVAFGGEDGQPQHF
>-|TRBJ2-3|-|TRBV28
TGTGCCAGCAGCCCGTGGCAGGGCGGGGATACGCAGTATTTT
CASSPWQGGDTQYF
>-|TRBJ2-3|-|TRBV27
TGTGCCAGCACCCAGGGCGGAGCAAGAGATACGCAGTATTTT
CASTQGGARDTQYF
>-|TRBJ2-7|-|TRBV7-9
TGTGCCAGCACCGGGACGATCCAGAACTACGAGCAGTACTTC
CASTGTIQNYEQYF
>-|TRBJ2-1|-|TRBV7-8
TGTGCCAGCAGCTTATTGGGGGATGAGCAGTTCTTC
CASSLLGDEQFF
>-|TRBJ2-7|-|TRBV7-9
TGTGCCAGCATCCCTCGGAGCTCCTACGAGCAGTACTTC
CASIPRSSYEQYF
>-|TRBJ1-5|TRBD1|TRBV6-1
TGTGCCAGCAGAACTGACAGGGACCCCAATCAGCCCCAGCATTTT
CASRTDRDPNQPQHF
>once|TRBJ2-4|TRBD1|TRBV29-1
TGCAGCGTTGAAGAGGCCCTCACAGGGGACCCCAAAAACATTCAGTACTTC
CSVEEALTGDPKNIQYF
>few|TRBJ2-7|-|TRBV5-6
TGTGCCAGCAGCTCAGGACATTCCTACGAGCAGTACTTC
CASSSGHSYEQYF
>-|TRBJ1-1|-|TRBV6-5
TGTGCCAGCAGCCACGGCGGTTTTGGCGAAGCTTTCTTT
CASSHGGFGEAFF
>-|TRBJ2-7|TRBD1|TRBV15
TGTGCCACCAGCTCCCCTAGGGACAGAGACTACGAGCAGTACTTC
CATSSPRDRDYEQYF
>-|TRBJ2-7|-|TRBV28
TGTGCCAGCAGTTTCGTGGCTCTGGGCAACGAGCAGTACTTC
CASSFVALGNEQYF
>-|TRBJ2-7|-|TRBV7-2
TGTGCCAGCAGGACCAGGGGAGCCTACGAGCAGTACTTC
CASRTRGAYEQYF
>-|TRBJ2-1|TRBD2|TRBV30
TGTGCCTGGGGCTCCCGAAAGCGGGAGGCAAGTCGGTTCTTC
CAWGSRKREASRFF
>-|TRBJ2-7|-|TRBV27
TGTGCCAGCAGTTTTTTCCCGACACGGGACTCCTACGAGCAGTACTTC
CASSFFPTRDSYEQYF
>-|TRBJ2-1|TRBD1|TRBV6-5
TGTGCCAGCAGTTCGGACAGGGTCGAGTTCTTC
CASSSDRVEFF
>-|TRBJ1-5|-|TRBV6-6
TGTGCCAGCAGTTACAGTTCGCCCGGGCAACAGCCCCAGCATTTT
CASSYSSPGQQPQHF
>-|TRBJ2-7|TRBD2|TRBV7-9
TGTGCCAGCAGCTCAACTAGCGGGAGTGGGAGGAACGAGCAGTACTTC
CASSSTSGSGRNEQYF
>-|TRBJ2-7|TRBD2|TRBV2
TGTGCCATCACGGGAGGGCCTCCCACCGAGCAGTACTTC
CAITGGPPTEQYF
>once|TRBJ2-7|-|TRBV2
TGTGCCAGCAGTGCCCGAGACAGGTTCCCCGAGCAGTACTTC
CASSARDRFPEQYF
>-|TRBJ1-2|-|TRBV9
TGTGCCAGCAGCCCTTCAGGGGCCAACTATGGCTACACCTTC
CASSPSGANYGYTF
>-|TRBJ2-1|-|TRBV28
TGTGCCAGCAGTCATTTACTAGCCACCTCCTACAATGAGCAGTTCTTC
CASSHLLATSYNEQFF
>once|TRBJ1-5|-|TRBV6-1
TGTGCCATCGGGCCTCAGCCCCAGCATTTT
CAIGPQPQHF
>-|TRBJ1-5|-|TRBV27
TGTGCCAGCAGCCCAGGACCGGAATATCAGCCCCAGCATTTT
CASSPGPEYQPQHF
>-|TRBJ1-1|-|TRBV30
TGTGCCTGGAGTGTACCGGGGATCTACACTGAAGCTTTCTTT
CAWSVPGIYTEAFF
>once|TRBJ1-1|-|TRBV6-1
TGTGCCAGCAGATCAGTTGAAGCTTTCTTT
CASRSVEAFF
>once|TRBJ2-7|-|TRBV27
TGTGCCAGCAGTGCGACGGAGATCCCTGTCGAGCAGTACTTC
CASSATEIPVEQYF
>-|TRBJ2-7|-|TRBV4-1
TGCGCCAGCAGCCAAGATCGGGTATCCTACGAGCAGTACTTC
CASSQDRVSYEQYF
>-|TRBJ2-7|-|TRBV10-1
TGCGCCAGCAGTGAGGCAGGGTTAGGCGAGCAGTACTTC
CASSEAGLGEQYF
>-|TRBJ2-7|TRBD2|TRBV6-1
TGTGCCAGCAAAGGGACTAGCGCTGCCTACGAGCAGTACTTC
CASKGTSAAYEQYF
>-|TRBJ2-7|-|TRBV9
TGTGCCAGCAGCGGCCCCGGGGGCTCCTACGAGCAGTACTTC
CASSGPGGSYEQYF
>-|TRBJ2-1|TRBD2|TRBV7-9
TGTGCCAGCAGCTACCTAGCGGGAGGGATAACAAATGAGCAGTTCTTC
CASSYLAGGITNEQFF
>-|TRBJ2-3|-|TRBV4-1
TGCGCCAGCAGCCAAGTGAACAGCGGGGATACGCAGTATTTT
CASSQVNSGDTQYF
>-|TRBJ2-5|-|TRBV5-4
TGTGCCAGCAGGGAGCCGGGAGAGGAGACCCAGTACTTC
CASREPGEETQYF
>-|TRBJ2-3|TRBD2|TRBV10-3
TGTGCCATCAAGTTGTGGCTAGCGGGAGAAAGGACAGATACGCAGTATTTT
CAIKLWLAGERTDTQYF
>-|TRBJ2-7|-|TRBV30
TGTGCCTGGAGACCTCTAGGGTACTACGAGCAGTACTTC
CAWRPLGYYEQYF
>-|TRBJ2-7|TRBD1|TRBV7-9
TGTGCCAGCAGCTTTCCGGGACAGGGGTTCGAGCAGTACTTC
CASSFPGQGFEQYF
>once|TRBJ2-7|-|TRBV6-5
TGTGCCAGCAGTTTCCCCGGTCTCAACGAGCAGTACTTC
CASSFPGLNEQYF
>-|TRBJ2-5|TRBD1|TRBV27
TGTGCCAGCATCTTCCGTCAGGGGGTCCAAGAGACCCAGTACTTC
CASIFRQGVQETQYF
>-|TRBJ1-2|TRBD1|TRBV7-8
TGTGCCAGCAGCCCCGGAAGGACAGGGAGGTCTAACTATGGCTACACCTTC
CASSPGRTGRSNYGYTF
>-|TRBJ2-1|-|TRBV28
TGTGCCAGCAGTCCCCTCGGTCTAAACAATGAGCAGTTCTTC
CASSPLGLNNEQFF
>-|TRBJ2-3|-|TRBV30
TGTGCCTGGACTGTCGTCCACACAGATACGCAGTATTTT
CAWTVVHTDTQYF
>-|TRBJ2-5|-|TRBV7-9
TGTGCCAGCAGCTCCAGGACGGAAGAAGAGACCCAGTACTTC
CASSSRTEEETQYF
>-|TRBJ2-5|TRBD1|TRBV28
TGTGCCAGCAGCAGCGAATTCCGGGACAGGGGTAATCGGGAGTCAGAGACCCAGTACTTC
CASSSEFRDRGNRESETQYF
>-|TRBJ2-7|TRBD2|TRBV5-5
TGTGCCTCCTCGTGGACTAGAGGTTCCCACGAGCAGTACTTC
CASSWTRGSHEQYF